This T cell receptor (beta chain) is drawn from a study of T cell responses to AZD1222 COVID-19 vaccine (dated by TCRdb to the early 2020s). Concerning the study at large: AZD1222 recipients whose second dose came at about 4 weeks and those whose second dose came at about 12 weeks were combined into one group, since spike-specific TCR depth and breadth did not differ between the two schedules. Trial participants were enrolled into age subgroups of 18-55, 56-69 and 70-plus years, which contained about 150, 28 and 57 TCR-sequenced participants, respectively. TCR sequencing was performed for 230 to 250 trial participants, of whom about 200 were given two doses of AZD1222 and 26 were given two doses of MenACWY control vaccine.

The CDR3 regions of human TCRbeta chains were analyzed by immunosequencing. In the authors' own workflow: TCRs in the repertoires were matched against a reference library of SARS-CoV-2-specific TCRs that had been generated with the MIRA antigen-specificity platform. Breadth meant the fraction of unique TCRs that were SARS-CoV-2-associated, whereas depth meant the fraction of total T cells that were SARS-CoV-2-associated. Using the MIRA data, each spike-specific TCR was assigned both to the spike region to which the TCR was reactive and to a CD4 or CD8 class. Log10-transformed breadth and depth values were compared by one-way ANOVA with Sidak's multiple comparisons tests. The table was pulled from immuneACCESS by TCRdb, which kept in-frame rearrangements only. Such tables lose some clones; where checked, under half of the loss comes from unresolved V genes, and the rest has no known cause. The DNA was the basis for D and trimming; V, J and clone size are from that table. The sample table records more than 110,000 clones; almost 90% of these occur just once. The top ten hold roughly 3% of the sample.

Results and caveats for the whole study, not just this receptor: Participants were mostly white British and included more females than males, and it was suggested by the authors that clonal diversity may have been underestimated. In the small 56-69-year group, the increase in depth fell short of significance, most likely because of low power. Spike-specific TCR breadth and depth rose significantly after two AZD1222 doses compared with day 0 and with MenACWY recipients. Vaccine-associated CD4 TCRs spanned the whole spike protein, with dominant responses in regions 160-218 and 743-854. Conclusions about previously exposed vaccinees are limited because only six or seven AZD1222 recipients were SARS-CoV-2 seropositive at baseline. Because no samples from the day 14 peak response were available, repertoires could be characterized only after the peak T cell response. Epitopes outside the regions mutated in the B.1.351 and B.1.1.7 variants were reportedly recognized by nearly half of the unique spike-specific TCRs.

A note on this clone: It has no known antigen specificity. No qualities accompany the bases; no much larger clone lies one base away.

This specimen's time point label, interpreted: baseline before first vaccination. The vaccinee samples were drawn from two UK trials, COV001 and COV002, one of which was a single-blind randomized controlled phase 2/3 trial testing AZD1222 (ChAdOx1 nCoV-19) in healthy adults. For TCRbeta chain sequencing, PBMC samples from trial participants were taken at day 0 and at day 28 after the second dose. The CDR3 covers 17 residues, taking in both the cysteine and the phenylalanine. The DNA shown is the 51-base CDR3, in frame from base 1. Via the germline V gene, CDR1 is MGHDK and CDR2 SYGVNS. The germline V and J ends show losses of 5 bases and 4 bases respectively, and no gene match explains 11 bases of the junction.

The V and J genes are TRBV25-1 and TRBJ2-1, and 10 bases in between align with TRBD2. This clonotype was obtained from an adult in good health. This sample comprised peripheral blood, obtained on day 0 of AZD1222 vaccination. CDR3 region: CASSSPLGTSVYNEQFF. The nucleotides read TGTGCCAGCAGTTCGCCGCTCGGGACTAGCGTGTACAATGAGCAGTTCTTC. Reference TRBV25-1 and TRBJ2-1 genes cover what lies past the CDR3, so the full variable domain is EADIYQTPRYLVIGTGKKITLECSQTMGHDKMYWYQQDPGMELHLIHYSYGVNSTEKGDLSSESTVSRIRTEHFPLTLESARPSHTSQYLCASSSPLGTSVYNEQFFGPGTRLTVL.